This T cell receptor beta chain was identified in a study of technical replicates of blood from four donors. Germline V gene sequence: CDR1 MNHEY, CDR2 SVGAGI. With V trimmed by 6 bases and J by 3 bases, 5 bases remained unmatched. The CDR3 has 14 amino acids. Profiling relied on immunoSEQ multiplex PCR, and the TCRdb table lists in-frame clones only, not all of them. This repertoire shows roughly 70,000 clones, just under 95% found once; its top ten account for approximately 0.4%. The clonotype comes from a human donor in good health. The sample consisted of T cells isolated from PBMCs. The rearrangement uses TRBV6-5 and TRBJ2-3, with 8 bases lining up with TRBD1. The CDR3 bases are TGTGCCAGCAGCCGACAGGGGTTGACAGATACGCAGTATTTT. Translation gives CASSRQGLTDTQYF.